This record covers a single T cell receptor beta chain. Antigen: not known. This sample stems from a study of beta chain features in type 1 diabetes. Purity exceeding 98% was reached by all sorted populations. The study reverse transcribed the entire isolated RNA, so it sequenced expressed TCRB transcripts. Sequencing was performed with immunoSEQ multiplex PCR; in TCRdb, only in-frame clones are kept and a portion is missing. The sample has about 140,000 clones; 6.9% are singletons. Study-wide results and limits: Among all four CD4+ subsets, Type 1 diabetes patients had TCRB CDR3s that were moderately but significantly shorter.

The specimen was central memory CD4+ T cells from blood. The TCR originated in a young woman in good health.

CDR3 nucleotides: TGTGCCAGCAGCGTAGACAGCGGCACTAGCGGGCCCTACACAGATACGCAGTATTTT. This encodes CASSVDSGTSGPYTDTQYF. The J gene is TRBJ2-3, the V gene TRBV9; 9 bases are shared with TRBD2. CDR3 length: 19 amino acids. With V trimmed by 0 bases and J by 2 bases, 13 bases remained unmatched. CDR1 and CDR2 from the germline V gene are SGDLS and YYNGEE.